The rows below give T cell receptor beta chains drawn from one sample of a study of T cells in localized non-small cell lung cancer. The assay was immunoSEQ multiplex PCR, and TCRdb's table has in-frame clones only and misses some. The data hold 64,000 or so clones, with 75% to 90% observed a single time. This specimen was peripheral blood, taken before any cancer treatment. These receptors originate from a woman between 40 and 69 years old with stage I lung adenocarcinoma. Both conserved end residues are part of each CDR3. The D gene is left open where the match is weak.

TRBJ2-7	.	TRBV7-2	TGTGCCAGCAGCTTAAATCCAGGTGACCTCGAGCAGTACTTC	CASSLNPGDLEQYF
TRBJ1-1	.	TRBV27	TGTGCCAGCAGTTTACAGGGAGTGAACACTGAAGCTTTCTTT	CASSLQGVNTEAFF
TRBJ1-1	.	TRBV12-2	TGTGCAAGTCGCTTAGTTGGGCGGACGGGCGGCACTGAAGCTTTCTTT	CASRLVGRTGGTEAFF
TRBJ1-2	TRBD1	TRBV5-1	TGCGCCAGCAGCTTGGCCCAGGACAGGGCGGGGGTTTTTGGCTACACCTTC	CASSLAQDRAGVFGYTF
TRBJ1-1	.	TRBV18	TGTGCCAGCTCACCACCGCAACAGGGTGGTTCGACTGAAGCTTTCTTT	CASSPPQQGGSTEAFF
TRBJ1-5	.	TRBV7-8	TGTGCCAGCAGCTTATTGTCCGGGTATCAGCCCCAGCATTTT	CASSLLSGYQPQHF
TRBJ1-1	.	TRBV28	TGTGCCAGCCCTCCCGAGGGCCGGGGAAGTGTTGACACTGAAGCTTTCTTT	CASPPEGRGSVDTEAFF
TRBJ2-1	.	TRBV5-1	TGCGCCAGCAGCTTGGTTGCCCCGATCAAATACAATGAGCAGTTCTTC	CASSLVAPIKYNEQFF
TRBJ2-7	TRBD2	TRBV11-3	TGTGCCAGCAGCCCGGGGGGGCTTCCCTACGAGCAGTACTTC	CASSPGGLPYEQYF
TRBJ2-7	.	TRBV28	TGTGCCAGCAGGGATTCCCTCTACGAGCAGTACTTC	CASRDSLYEQYF
TRBJ2-6	.	TRBV9	TGTGCCAGCACCTTCAGGAGAGGGCATGGGGCCAACGTCCTGACTTTC	CASTFRRGHGANVLTF
TRBJ2-7	.	TRBV28	TGTGCCAGCAGTTCCCCCTCGATAGGTGAGCAGTACTTC	CASSSPSIGEQYF
TRBJ2-1	.	TRBV5-4	TGTGCCAGCAGCACCAACGGACAGTCCCAAAATGAGCAGTTCTTC	CASSTNGQSQNEQFF
TRBJ2-3	.	TRBV29-1	TGCAGCTTTGGACCCCTGGGAACAGATACGCAGTATTTT	CSFGPLGTDTQYF
TRBJ1-4	.	TRBV4-1	TGCGCCAGCAGCCAAGGGCCGGATCGGGGGTACGAAAAACTGTTTTTT	CASSQGPDRGYEKLFF
TRBJ1-2	.	TRBV29-1	TGCAGCGCCGAGAGGGGGAGCTCTGGCTACACCTTC	CSAERGSSGYTF